This TCR beta chain was found in a study of monozygotic twins with inflammatory bowel disease (dated by TCRdb to about 2019). Turning to the overall study: The complete study included about 30 monozygotic twin pairs: 19 IBD-discordant Danish pairs and nine German pairs, of which four were IBD-concordant and five were IBD-discordant. The search for disease-associated traits relied mainly on comparing IBD patients with their genetically identical healthy co-twins within discordant pairs. Each individual had, on average, about 151 000 unique TCRalpha sequences and 181 000 unique TCRbeta sequences available for analysis.

Concerning this clonotype: Its antigen specificity is not known.

From each donor, an approximately 2.4 ml peripheral blood sample was collected into PAXgene tubes and kept at -80 degrees C. Without any T cell sorting, total RNA was extracted from whole blood using the PAXgene blood miRNA kit on an automated QIAcube. Deep TCRalpha and TCRbeta repertoire profiling with unique molecular barcoding was performed on peripheral blood of monozygotic twin pairs concordant or discordant for inflammatory bowel disease. For every twin pair, smoking habits were documented, and each individual was categorised as a current, former or never smoker. The library was generated by 5' RACE. Preparation of each TCR library used about 4,000 ng of total RNA. For each sample, cDNA synthesis was carried out in eight separate reactions using SMARTScribe reverse transcriptase. During cDNA synthesis, unique molecular identifiers containing a 6-nucleotide sample barcode were introduced by template switching. TCRalpha and TCRbeta cDNA was amplified in two nested PCRs of around 15 and 9 cycles, and bead purification was carried out after each PCR. Before amplification, cDNA was treated with uracil DNA-glycosylase and purified using the QIAquick PCR purification kit. The second PCR added Illumina TruSeq-compatible adapters along with sample-specific barcodes. Library quality and concentration were checked on TapeStation and Qubit, and libraries were pooled at 5 ng each. Pooled libraries were sequenced on an Illumina HiSeq2500 single-index Rapid Run with 2 x 100 bp reads and custom sequencing primers. On the authors' methods: MiGEC version 1.2.6 was used for UMI-based consensus assembly, which corrected PCR and sequencing errors. V(D)J alignment, clonotype assembly and CDR3 extraction were performed with MiXCR version 2.1.1. Gene usage, clonotype sharing and MAIT/NKT TCR abundance were normalised by analysing the top 1000, 10 000 and 20 000 clonotypes per sample. Diversity was computed as the inverse Simpson index with the vegan R package after downsampling to 27 000 UMIs. Paired Mann-Whitney U tests on discordant twin pairs were used, with Benjamini-Hochberg multiple-testing correction. Following TCRdb reprocessing, every CDR3 protein sequence forms one entry, and DNA is not provided. The V and J calls, along with clone size, are taken from TCRdb and not from the paper's own processing. The table for this sample records about 210,000 distinct CDR3 sequences. Of the sample, less than 2% falls within the top ten clones.

Taken from the germline V gene (reference sequence), the CDR1 and CDR2 loops are DFQATT and SNEGSKA. The CDR3, from cysteine to phenylalanine, totals 14 residues. The nucleotide record is missing. Summary of the overall study and its limitations: A decrease in TCRbeta repertoire diversity, as measured by inverse Simpson index, was observed in IBD patients compared with their healthy co-twins. Compared with healthy twins, IBD patients had fewer clonotypes in common with other individuals, a difference most pronounced in patients showing signs of disease activity. Distinction between different T cell subtypes could not be achieved in the analysis. The results gave no support for a single strong signal or clonotype linked to IBD. Differing immunosuppressive treatments among patients may have added background noise and inter-individual variability to the repertoires. Concordant and discordant twins showed no difference in repertoire similarity, possibly because of limited statistical power.

The rearrangement combines TRBV20-1 with TRBJ1-1; checking the TCRdb D call of TRBD1 is not possible without DNA. Sequencing input: blood. This TCR came from a human donor with ulcerative colitis or Crohn's disease, or a healthy co-twin of an affected twin (not recorded which). The CDR3 region: CSARFHQGFPKAFF.